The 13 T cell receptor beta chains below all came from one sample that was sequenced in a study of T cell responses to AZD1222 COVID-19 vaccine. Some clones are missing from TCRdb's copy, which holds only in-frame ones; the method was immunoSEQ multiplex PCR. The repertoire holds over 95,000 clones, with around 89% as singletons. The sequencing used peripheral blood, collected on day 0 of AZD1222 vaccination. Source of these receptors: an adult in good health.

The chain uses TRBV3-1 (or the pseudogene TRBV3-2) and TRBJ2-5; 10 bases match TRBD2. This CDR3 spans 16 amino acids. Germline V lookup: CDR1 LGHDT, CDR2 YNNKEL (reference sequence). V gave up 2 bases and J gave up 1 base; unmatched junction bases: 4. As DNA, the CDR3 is TGTGCCAGCAGCCAATGGCCTAGCGGGGGCCAAGAGACCCAGTACTTC. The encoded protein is CASSQWPSGGQETQYF.

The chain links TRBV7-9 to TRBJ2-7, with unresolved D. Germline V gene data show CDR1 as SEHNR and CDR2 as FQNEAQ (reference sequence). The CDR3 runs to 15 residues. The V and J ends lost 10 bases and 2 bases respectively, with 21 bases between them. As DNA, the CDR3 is TGTGCCACCCGAACGGGCGATCCGAGGACCTACGAGCAGTACTTC. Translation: CATRTGDPRTYEQYF.

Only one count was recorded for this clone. The CDR3 loop reads CASSQSTGGGEKLFF. The DNA for the CDR3 is TGTGCCAGCAGCCAGTCGACAGGGGGCGGCGAAAAACTGTTTTTT. This chain uses TRBV3-1 (or the pseudogene TRBV3-2) with TRBJ1-4; 10 bases line up with TRBD1. Germline-derived CDR1 and CDR2 are LGHDT and YNNKEL (reference sequence). The CDR3 is 15 amino acids. Losses at the gene ends were 3 bases for V and 8 bases for J; bases not matched to a gene: 6.

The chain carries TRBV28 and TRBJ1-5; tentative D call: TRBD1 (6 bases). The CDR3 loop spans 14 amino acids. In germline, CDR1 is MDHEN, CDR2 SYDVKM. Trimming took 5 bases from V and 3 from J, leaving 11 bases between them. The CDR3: CASSTTGSNQPQHF. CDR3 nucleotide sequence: TGTGCCAGCAGTACCACAGGGTCCAATCAGCCCCAGCATTTT.

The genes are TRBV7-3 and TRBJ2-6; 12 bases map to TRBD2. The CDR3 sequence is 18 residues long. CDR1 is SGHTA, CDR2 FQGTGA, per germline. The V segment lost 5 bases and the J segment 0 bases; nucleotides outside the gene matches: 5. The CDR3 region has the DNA TGTGCCAGCAGCGTCGGGACTAGCGGGCTCTCTGGGGCCAACGTCCTGACTTTC. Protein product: CASSVGTSGLSGANVLTF.

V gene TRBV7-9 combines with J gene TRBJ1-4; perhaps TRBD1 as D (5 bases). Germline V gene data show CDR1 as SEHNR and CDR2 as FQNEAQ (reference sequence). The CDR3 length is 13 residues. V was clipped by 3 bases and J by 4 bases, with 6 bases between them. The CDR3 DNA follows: TGTGCCAGCAGCTTGGGGGGTAATGAAAAACTGTTTTTT. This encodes CASSLGGNEKLFF.

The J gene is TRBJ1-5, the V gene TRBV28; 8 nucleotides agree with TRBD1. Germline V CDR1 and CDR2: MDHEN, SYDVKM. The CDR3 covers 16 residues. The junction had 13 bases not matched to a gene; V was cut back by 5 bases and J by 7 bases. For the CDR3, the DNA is TGTGCCAGCAGTATCCCCGGACAGGGTGGAAGGCAGCCCCAGCATTTT. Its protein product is CASSIPGQGGRQPQHF.

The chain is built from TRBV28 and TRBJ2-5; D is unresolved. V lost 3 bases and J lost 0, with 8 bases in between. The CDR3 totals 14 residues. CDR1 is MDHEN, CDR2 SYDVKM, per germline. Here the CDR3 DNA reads TGTGCCAGCAGTTTCTGGACCAACCAAGAGACCCAGTACTTC. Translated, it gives CASSFWTNQETQYF.

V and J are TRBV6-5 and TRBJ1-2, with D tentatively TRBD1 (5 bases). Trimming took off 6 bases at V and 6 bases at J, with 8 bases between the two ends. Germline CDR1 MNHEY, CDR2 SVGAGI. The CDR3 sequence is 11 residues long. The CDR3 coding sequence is TGTGCCAGCAGGGAGGGGCATGGCTACACCTTC. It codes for CASREGHGYTF.

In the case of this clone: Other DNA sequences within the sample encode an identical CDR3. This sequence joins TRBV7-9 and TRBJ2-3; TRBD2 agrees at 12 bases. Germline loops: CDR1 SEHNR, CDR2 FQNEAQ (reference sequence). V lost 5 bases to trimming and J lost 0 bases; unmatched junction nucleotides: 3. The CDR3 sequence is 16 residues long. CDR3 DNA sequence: TGTGCCAGCAGCCTAGGACTAGCGGGGAGCACAGATACGCAGTATTTT. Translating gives CASSLGLAGSTDTQYF.

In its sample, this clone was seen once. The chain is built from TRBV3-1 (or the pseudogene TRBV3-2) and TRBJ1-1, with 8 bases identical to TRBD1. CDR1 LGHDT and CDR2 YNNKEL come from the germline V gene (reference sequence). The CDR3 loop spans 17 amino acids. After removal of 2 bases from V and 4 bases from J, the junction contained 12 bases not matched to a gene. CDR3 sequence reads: CASSQFSGGAVGTEAFF. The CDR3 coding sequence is TGTGCCAGCAGCCAATTCTCAGGGGGCGCGGTAGGCACTGAAGCTTTCTTT.

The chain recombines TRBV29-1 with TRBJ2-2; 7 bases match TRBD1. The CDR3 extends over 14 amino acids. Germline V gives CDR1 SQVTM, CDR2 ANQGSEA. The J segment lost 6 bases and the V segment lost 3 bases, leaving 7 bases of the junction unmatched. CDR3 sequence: CSVDPNRGSGELFF. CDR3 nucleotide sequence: TGCAGCGTTGATCCCAACAGGGGATCCGGGGAGCTGTTTTTT.

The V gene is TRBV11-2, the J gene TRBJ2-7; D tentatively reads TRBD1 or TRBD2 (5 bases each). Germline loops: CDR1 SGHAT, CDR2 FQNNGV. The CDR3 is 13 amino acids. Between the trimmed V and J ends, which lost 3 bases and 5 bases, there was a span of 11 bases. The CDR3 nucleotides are TGTGCCAGCAGCTTCTCCGGGACGAACGAGCAGTACTTC. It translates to CASSFSGTNEQYF.